This T cell receptor (beta chain) emerged from a study of shared clonotypes between healthy human individuals. Overall study results and limits: Collection of samples was limited to blood; tissue repertoires likely differ. Genetic and exposure-history diversity was limited by the small donor number.

To note about this clone: What it recognizes is unknown.

The donor population consisted of healthy HIV-negative adults with no recent acute infections or vaccinations. The data were produced by immunoSEQ multiplex PCR, yet TCRdb's version contains in-frame clones alone and is incomplete. The sample gives around 510,000 clones, around 76% of which show up once; 12% is in the top ten. The CDR3 has 15 amino acids. Trimming removed 4 bases from V and 2 bases from J; junction bases left unmatched: 8. Looked up from germline, CDR1 is SGHNT and CDR2 is YYREEE (reference sequence). Sequences were obtained from PBMCs. The clonotype originates from a woman in her 40s in good health. Some clones in this sample may be carry-over from other donors' samples. This chain joins TRBV5-4 and TRBJ2-7, with 8 bases aligning to TRBD1. CDR3 region: CASSTGQGITYEQYF. CDR3 coding DNA: TGTGCCAGCAGCACCGGACAGGGCATTACCTACGAGCAGTACTTC.